This T cell receptor beta chain was sequenced for a study of a mutant IDH1 vaccine in newly diagnosed glioma. J gave up 10 bases and V 4 bases, and 11 bases lay outside the gene matches. The germline V gene encodes CDR1 SNHLY and CDR2 FYNNEI. The CDR3 is 16 amino acids. Time point defined: week 47, end of study. Each vaccine dose was 300 ug of mutant IDH1 20-mer peptide, with topical imiquimod. New astrocytomas of WHO grade 3 or 4 that were IDH1-mutant and ATRX-lost were found in the donors. Here immunoSEQ multiplex PCR was the method, and the copy in TCRdb shows in-frame clones only, minus some. The table includes about 90,000 clones, roughly nine tenths detected once. In the case of this clone: The antigen remains unidentified.

This chain uses TRBV2 with TRBJ2-1; 12 bases align to TRBD2. The clonotype comes from a woman aged 45-59 years with glioma. The sample here was PBMCs, taken from a glioma patient whose treatment included an IDH1 peptide vaccine. CDR3 protein: CASSGPGTSGSKEQFF. CDR3 coding DNA: TGTGCCAGCAGTGGACCCGGGACTAGCGGGTCCAAAGAGCAGTTCTTC.